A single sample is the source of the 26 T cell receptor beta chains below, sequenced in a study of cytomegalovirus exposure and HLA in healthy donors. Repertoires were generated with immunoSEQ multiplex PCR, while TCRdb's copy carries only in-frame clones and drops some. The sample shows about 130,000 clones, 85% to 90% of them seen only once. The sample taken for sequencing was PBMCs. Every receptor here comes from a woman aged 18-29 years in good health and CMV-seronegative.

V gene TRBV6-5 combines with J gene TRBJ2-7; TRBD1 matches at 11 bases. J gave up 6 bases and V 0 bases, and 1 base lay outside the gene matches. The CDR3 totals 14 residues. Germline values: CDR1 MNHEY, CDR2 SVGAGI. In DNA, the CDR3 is TGTGCCAGCAGTTACTCCGGGACAGGGGGCGAGCAGTACTTC. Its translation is CASSYSGTGGEQYF.

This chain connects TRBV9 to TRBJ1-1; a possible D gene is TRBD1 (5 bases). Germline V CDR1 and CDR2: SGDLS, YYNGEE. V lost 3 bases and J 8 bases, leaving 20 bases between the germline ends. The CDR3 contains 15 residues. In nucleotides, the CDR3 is TGTGCCAGCAGCGGACGTCCACGACAGCCGATGGAAGCTTTCTTT. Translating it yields CASSGRPRQPMEAFF.

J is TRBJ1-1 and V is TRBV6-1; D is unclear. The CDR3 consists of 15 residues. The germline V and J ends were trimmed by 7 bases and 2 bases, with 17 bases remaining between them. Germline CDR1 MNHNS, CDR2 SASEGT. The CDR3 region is CASIRGSVINTEAFF. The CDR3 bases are TGTGCCAGCATCCGTGGTTCAGTCATCAACACTGAAGCTTTCTTT.

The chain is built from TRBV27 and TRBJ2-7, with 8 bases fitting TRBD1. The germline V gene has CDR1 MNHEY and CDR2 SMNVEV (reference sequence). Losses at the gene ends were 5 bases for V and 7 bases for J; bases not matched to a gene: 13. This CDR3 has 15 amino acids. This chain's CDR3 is CASSLLGTGGKEQYF. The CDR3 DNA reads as TGTGCCAGCAGTCTCCTAGGTACAGGGGGTAAAGAGCAGTACTTC.

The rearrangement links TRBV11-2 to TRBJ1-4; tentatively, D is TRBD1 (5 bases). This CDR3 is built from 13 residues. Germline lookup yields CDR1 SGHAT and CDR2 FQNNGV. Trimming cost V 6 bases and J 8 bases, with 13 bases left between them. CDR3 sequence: CASSKGLGEKLFF. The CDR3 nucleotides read TGTGCCAGCAGTAAGGGACTGGGGGAAAAACTGTTTTTT.

CDR3 sequence: CASSFPGLNTDTQYF. The CDR3 nucleotides read TGTGCCAGCAGCTTCCCCGGACTAAACACAGATACGCAGTATTTT. This sequence joins TRBV5-4 and TRBJ2-3; D possibly corresponds to TRBD2 (6 bases). V was trimmed by 2 bases and J by 2 bases, leaving 12 bases between them. Germline lookup yields CDR1 SGHNT and CDR2 YYREEE (reference sequence). The CDR3 has 15 amino acids.

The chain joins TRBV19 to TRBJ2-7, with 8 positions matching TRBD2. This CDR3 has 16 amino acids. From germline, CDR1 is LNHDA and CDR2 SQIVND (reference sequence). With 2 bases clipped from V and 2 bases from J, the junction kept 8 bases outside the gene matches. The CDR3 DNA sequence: TGTGCCAGTAGTATATCCATTACGGGGGGGACCTACGAGCAGTACTTC. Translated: CASSISITGGTYEQYF.

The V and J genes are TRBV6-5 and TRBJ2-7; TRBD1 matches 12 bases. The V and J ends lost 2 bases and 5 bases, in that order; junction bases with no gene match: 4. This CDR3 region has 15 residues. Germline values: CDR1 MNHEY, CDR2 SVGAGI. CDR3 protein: CASSYDGTGGHEQYF. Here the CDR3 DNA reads TGTGCCAGCAGTTACGATGGGACAGGGGGCCACGAGCAGTACTTC.

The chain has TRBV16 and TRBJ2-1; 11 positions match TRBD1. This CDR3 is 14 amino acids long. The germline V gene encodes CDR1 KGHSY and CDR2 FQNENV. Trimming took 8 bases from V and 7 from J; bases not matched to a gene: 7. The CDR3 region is CASGSGDRGNEQFF. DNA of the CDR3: TGTGCCAGCGGAAGTGGGGACAGGGGGAATGAGCAGTTCTTC.

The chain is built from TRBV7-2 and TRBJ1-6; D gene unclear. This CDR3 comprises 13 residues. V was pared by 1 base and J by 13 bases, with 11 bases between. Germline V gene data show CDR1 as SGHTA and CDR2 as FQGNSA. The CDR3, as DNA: TGTGCCAGCAGCTTAGTCGATCGGGAGCCCCTCCACTTT. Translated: CASSLVDREPLHF.

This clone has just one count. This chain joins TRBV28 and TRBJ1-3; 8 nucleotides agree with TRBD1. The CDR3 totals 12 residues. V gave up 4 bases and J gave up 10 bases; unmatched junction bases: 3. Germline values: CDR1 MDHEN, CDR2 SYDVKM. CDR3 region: CASSSNRGTIYF. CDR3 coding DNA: TGTGCCAGCAGTTCCAACAGGGGGACCATATATTTT.

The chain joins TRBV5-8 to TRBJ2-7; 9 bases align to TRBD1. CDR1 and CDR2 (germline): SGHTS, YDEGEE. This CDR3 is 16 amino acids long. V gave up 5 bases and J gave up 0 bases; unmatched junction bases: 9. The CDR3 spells CASSQRPGQGSYEQYF. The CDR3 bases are TGTGCCAGCAGTCAACGGCCGGGACAGGGCTCCTACGAGCAGTACTTC.

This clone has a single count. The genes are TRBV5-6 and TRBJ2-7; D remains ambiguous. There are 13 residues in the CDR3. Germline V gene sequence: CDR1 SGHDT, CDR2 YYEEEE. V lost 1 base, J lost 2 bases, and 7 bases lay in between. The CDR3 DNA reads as TGTGCCAGCAGCTTGAACAGAGCCTACGAGCAGTACTTC. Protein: CASSLNRAYEQYF.

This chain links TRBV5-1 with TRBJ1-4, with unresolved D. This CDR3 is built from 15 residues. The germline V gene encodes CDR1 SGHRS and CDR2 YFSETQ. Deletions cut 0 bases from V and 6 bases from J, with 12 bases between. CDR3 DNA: TGCGCCAGCAGCTTGGTCGGAGGTACGGATGAAAAACTGTTTTTT. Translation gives CASSLVGGTDEKLFF.

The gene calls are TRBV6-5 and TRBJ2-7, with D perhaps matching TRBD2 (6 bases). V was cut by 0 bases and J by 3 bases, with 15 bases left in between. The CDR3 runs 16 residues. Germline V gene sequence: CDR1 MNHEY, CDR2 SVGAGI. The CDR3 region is CASSYSLLRGRYEQYF. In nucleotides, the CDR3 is TGTGCCAGCAGTTACTCGTTGCTGCGGGGTCGCTACGAGCAGTACTTC.

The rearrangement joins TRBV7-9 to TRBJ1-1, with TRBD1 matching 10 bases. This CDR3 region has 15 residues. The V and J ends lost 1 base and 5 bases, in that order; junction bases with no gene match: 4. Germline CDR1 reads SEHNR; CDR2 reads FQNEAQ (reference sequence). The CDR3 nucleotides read TGTGCCAGCAGCTTAGGACAGGGGGCGAGAACTGAAGCTTTCTTT. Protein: CASSLGQGARTEAFF.

The DNA for the CDR3 is TGTGCCAGCAGCCCCTTGGGCCCGCTAGCGGAGATCACAGATACGCAGTATTTT. Translation: CASSPLGPLAEITDTQYF. V gene TRBV13 combines with J gene TRBJ2-3; 7 bases align to TRBD2. This CDR3 is 18 amino acids long. CDR1 and CDR2 (germline): PRHDT, FYEKMQ (reference sequence). V lost 5 bases, J lost 2 bases, and 16 bases stayed unmatched.

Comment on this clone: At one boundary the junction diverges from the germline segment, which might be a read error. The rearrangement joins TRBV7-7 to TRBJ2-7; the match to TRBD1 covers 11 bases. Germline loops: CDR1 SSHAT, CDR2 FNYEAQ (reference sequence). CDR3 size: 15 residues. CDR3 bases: TGTGCTAGCAGCTTAGTTGGGACAGGGGGATACGAGCAGTACTTC. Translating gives CASSLVGTGGYEQYF.

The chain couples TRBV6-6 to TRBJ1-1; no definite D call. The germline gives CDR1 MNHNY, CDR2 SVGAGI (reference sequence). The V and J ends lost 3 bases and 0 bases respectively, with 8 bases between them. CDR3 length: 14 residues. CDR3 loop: CASSYSIVNTEAFF. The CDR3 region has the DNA TGTGCCAGCAGTTATAGCATAGTGAACACTGAAGCTTTCTTT.

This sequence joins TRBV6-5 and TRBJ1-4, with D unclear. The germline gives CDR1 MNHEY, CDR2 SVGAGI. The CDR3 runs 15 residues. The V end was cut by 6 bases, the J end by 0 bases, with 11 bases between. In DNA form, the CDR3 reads TGTGCCAGCAGACCCTGGGCCGCAACTAATGAAAAACTGTTTTTT. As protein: CASRPWAATNEKLFF.

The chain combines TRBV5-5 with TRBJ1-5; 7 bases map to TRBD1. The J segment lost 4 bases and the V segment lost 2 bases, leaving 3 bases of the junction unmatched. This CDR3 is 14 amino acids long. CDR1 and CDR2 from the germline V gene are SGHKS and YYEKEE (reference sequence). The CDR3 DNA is TGTGCCAGCAGCTTTGACAGGGCGAATCAGCCCCAGCATTTT. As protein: CASSFDRANQPQHF.

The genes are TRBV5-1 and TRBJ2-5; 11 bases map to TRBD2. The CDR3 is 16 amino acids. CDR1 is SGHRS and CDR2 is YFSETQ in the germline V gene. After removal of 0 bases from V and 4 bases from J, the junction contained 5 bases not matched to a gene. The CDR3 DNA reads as TGCGCCAGCAGCTTGGATTTAGCGGGGGGGCCAGAGACCCAGTACTTC. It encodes CASSLDLAGGPETQYF.

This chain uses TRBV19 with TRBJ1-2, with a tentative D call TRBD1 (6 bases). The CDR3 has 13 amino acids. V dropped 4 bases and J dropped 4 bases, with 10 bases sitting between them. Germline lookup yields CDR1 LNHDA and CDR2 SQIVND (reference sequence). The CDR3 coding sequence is TGTGCCAGTAGTAGGGGGCAGCTCTATGGCTACACCTTC. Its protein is CASSRGQLYGYTF.

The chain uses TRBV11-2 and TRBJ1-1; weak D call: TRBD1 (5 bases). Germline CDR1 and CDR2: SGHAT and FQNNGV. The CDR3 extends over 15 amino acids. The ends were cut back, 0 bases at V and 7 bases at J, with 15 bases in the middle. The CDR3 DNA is TGTGCCAGCAGCTTAGAGACGGGGACTTGGCGTGAAGCTTTCTTT. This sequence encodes CASSLETGTWREAFF.

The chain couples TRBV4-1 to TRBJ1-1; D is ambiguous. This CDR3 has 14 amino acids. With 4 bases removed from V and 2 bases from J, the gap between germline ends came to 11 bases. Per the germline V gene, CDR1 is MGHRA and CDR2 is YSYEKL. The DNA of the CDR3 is TGCGCCAGCAGCCCACAGATCGACAACACTGAAGCTTTCTTT. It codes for CASSPQIDNTEAFF.

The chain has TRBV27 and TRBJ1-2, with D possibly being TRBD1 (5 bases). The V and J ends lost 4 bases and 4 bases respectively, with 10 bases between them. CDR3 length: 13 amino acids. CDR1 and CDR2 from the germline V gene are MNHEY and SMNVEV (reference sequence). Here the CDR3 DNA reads TGTGCCAGCAGTTCGACAGCGCCCTATGGCTACACCTTC. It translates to CASSSTAPYGYTF.